This T cell receptor beta chain was recovered during a study of TIL therapy for anti-PD-1-resistant metastatic lung cancer. Turning to the study itself: Median tumor mutation burden was under 1.9 mutations per megabase. Broader study findings: After infusion, TIL clonotypes partly replaced peripheral T cells and declined over months. This highly selected cohort may not generalize to typical lung cancer patients.

Time point denoted: pre-treatment sample, taken before nivolumab and TIL therapy. A note on this clone: Its specificity is unknown.

The libraries were made with immunoSEQ v3. Sequencing depth was 1.9 million or so read pairs for survey level, about 5-6 million for deep. Data came from immunoSEQ multiplex PCR; TCRdb stores just in-frame clones and leaves some out. The table shows 50,000 to 70,000 clones, with approximately 69% occurring only once. V lost 6 bases to trimming and J lost 4 bases; unmatched junction nucleotides: 10. Per the germline V gene, CDR1 is SGHTA and CDR2 is FQGTGA. The CDR3 consists of 16 residues. The source was blood, collected at baseline. The clonotype comes from a person aged 25 to 79 with non-small cell lung cancer. This chain links TRBV7-3 with TRBJ2-2; TRBD1 matches at 8 bases. CDR3 loop: CASSPLPQGGTGELFF. CDR3 DNA: TGTGCCAGCAGTCCCCTTCCACAGGGGGGCACCGGGGAGCTGTTTTTT.